This passage covers 11 T cell receptor beta chains from one sample sequenced in a study of blood T cell repertoires in COVID-19. Measured with immunoSEQ multiplex PCR; TCRdb has only the in-frame clones, and not every one. The repertoire holds approximately 270,000 clones, with roughly 89% as singletons. Source material: peripheral blood. The receptors derive from a young man with acute or convalescent COVID-19.

The genes are TRBV7-9 and TRBJ2-7, with 8 bases aligning to TRBD2. The CDR3 length is 16 residues. Unmatched junction bases numbered 10, after V lost 5 bases and J lost 1 base. Per germline, CDR1 SEHNR and CDR2 FQNEAQ (reference sequence). The CDR3 nucleotides are TGTGCCAGCAGCCCGTCGGGAGGCGGGGGGTCCTACGAGCAGTACTTC. Translating it yields CASSPSGGGGSYEQYF.

This rearrangement joins TRBV19 to TRBJ1-5; weak D call: TRBD1 (6 bases). Germline assignment: CDR1 LNHDA and CDR2 SQIVND (reference sequence). V was clipped by 4 bases and J by 6 bases, with 16 bases between them. The CDR3 extends over 15 amino acids. Here the CDR3 DNA reads TGTGCCAGTAGTAAGGGGCAGGGGTGGGCTCAGCCCCAGCATTTT. This codes for CASSKGQGWAQPQHF. Full variable domain (rest looked up from reference TRBV19 and TRBJ1-5): DGGITQSPKYLFRKEGQNVTLSCEQNLNHDAMYWYRQDPGQGLRLIYYSQIVNDFQKGDIAEGYSVSREKKESFPLTVTSAQKNPTAFYLCASSKGQGWAQPQHFGDGTRLSIL.

In this sample, this clone turned up once. The gene calls are TRBV14 and TRBJ1-1; 8 bases align to TRBD1. Looked up from germline, CDR1 is SGHDN and CDR2 is FVKESK. The CDR3 is 14 amino acids. V dropped 1 base and J dropped 6; count of bases not matched to a gene: 4. In DNA form, the CDR3 reads TGTGCCAGCAGCCAAGCTACAGGGGGGGCTGAAGCTTTCTTT. It codes for CASSQATGGAEAFF. Using reference TRBV14 and TRBJ1-1 for the parts outside the CDR3, the full variable domain is EAGVTQFPSHSVIEKGQTVTLRCDPISGHDNLYWYRRVMGKEIKFLLHFVKESKQDESGMPNNRFLAERTGGTYSTLKVQPAELEDSGVYFCASSQATGGAEAFFGQGTRLTVV.

V is TRBV9 and J is TRBJ2-1, with TRBD1 matching 7 bases. V dropped 2 bases and J dropped 8; count of bases not matched to a gene: 1. The CDR3 covers 12 residues. CDR1 and CDR2 from the germline V gene are SGDLS and YYNGEE. The CDR3 DNA sequence: TGTGCCAGCAGCGTCCAGGGGGATGAGCAGTTCTTC. Its translation is CASSVQGDEQFF.

The gene calls are TRBV10-3 and TRBJ2-5; D uncertain. Germline CDR1 is ENHRY and CDR2 is SYGVKD. CDR3 size: 14 residues. Trimming removed 3 bases from V and 4 bases from J, with 12 bases in between. DNA for the CDR3: TGTGCCATCAGTGAAGCAATCGCTACAGAGACCCAGTACTTC. Residues: CAISEAIATETQYF.

On this clone: Its ends do not fully match the called genes, so a read error is possible. V is TRBV7-3 and J is TRBJ1-1; a weak D match, TRBD1 (6 bases). The V gene's germline CDR1 is SGHTA and CDR2 FQGTGA. This CDR3 comprises 16 residues. CDR3 sequence reads: CASSLTPTGDNTEAFF. The DNA of the CDR3 is TGTGCCAGCAGCCTAACACCGACAGGAGACAACACTGAAGCTTTCTTT.

CDR3 sequence reads: CASSIGAAEAFF. The CDR3 DNA reads TGTGCCAGTAGTATAGGGGCAGCTGAAGCTTTCTTT. The chain has TRBV19 and TRBJ1-1; no clear D. Germline V lookup: CDR1 LNHDA, CDR2 SQIVND (reference sequence). This CDR3 spans 12 amino acids. Trimming took 1 base from V and 6 from J, leaving 6 bases between them.

The chain uses TRBV30 and TRBJ1-1; tentative D call: TRBD1 (6 bases). The V gene's germline CDR1 is GTSNPN and CDR2 SVGIG (reference sequence). V was trimmed by 1 base and J by 9 bases, leaving 12 bases between them. CDR3 length equals 12 residues. DNA of the CDR3: TGTGCCTGGAGTGCAGGGACAACGAAAGCTTTCTTT. This translates into CAWSAGTTKAFF.

The CDR3 here is CASSFSGVDYEQYF. The CDR3 DNA is TGTGCCAGCAGCTTTTCGGGGGTAGACTACGAGCAGTACTTC. The chain couples TRBV7-8 to TRBJ2-7; TRBD2 might be the D (6 bases). The CDR3 is 14 amino acids. Trimming shortened V by 3 bases and J by 3 bases, and 12 bases separated the two germline ends. Looked up from germline, CDR1 is SGHVS and CDR2 is FQNEAQ.

The V call is TRBV21-1, the J call TRBJ1-4. TRBV21-1 is termed a pseudogene. CDR3 length: 11 amino acids. The CDR3 DNA reads TGTGCCAGCAGCAAAATTCTCCTACTGTTTTTT. This sequence encodes CASSKILLLFF.

V gene TRBV5-1 combines with J gene TRBJ2-7; 7 positions agree with TRBD2. From germline, CDR1 is SGHRS and CDR2 YFSETQ. With V trimmed by 4 bases and J by 4 bases, 14 bases remained unmatched. The CDR3 covers 16 residues. CDR3 sequence: CASSPLTGTTSYEQYF. The CDR3 DNA follows: TGCGCCAGCAGCCCCTTGACCGGGACTACCTCTTACGAGCAGTACTTC.